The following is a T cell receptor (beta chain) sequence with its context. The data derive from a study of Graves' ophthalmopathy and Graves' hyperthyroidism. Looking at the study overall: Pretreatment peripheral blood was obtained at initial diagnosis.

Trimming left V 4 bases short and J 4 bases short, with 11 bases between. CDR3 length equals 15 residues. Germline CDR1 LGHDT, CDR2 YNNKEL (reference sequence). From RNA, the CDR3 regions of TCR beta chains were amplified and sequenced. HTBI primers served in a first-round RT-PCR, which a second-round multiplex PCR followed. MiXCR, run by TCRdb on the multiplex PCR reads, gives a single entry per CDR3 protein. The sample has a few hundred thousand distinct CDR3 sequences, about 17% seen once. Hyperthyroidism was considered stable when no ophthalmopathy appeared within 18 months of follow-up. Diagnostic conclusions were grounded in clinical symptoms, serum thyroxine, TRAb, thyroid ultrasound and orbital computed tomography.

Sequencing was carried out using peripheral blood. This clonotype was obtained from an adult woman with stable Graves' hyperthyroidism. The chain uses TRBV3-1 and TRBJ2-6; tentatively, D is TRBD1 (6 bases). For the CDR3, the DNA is TGTGCCAGCAGCCCTACAGGGACCGGGGCCAACGTCCTGACTTTC. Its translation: CASSPTGTGANVLTF.